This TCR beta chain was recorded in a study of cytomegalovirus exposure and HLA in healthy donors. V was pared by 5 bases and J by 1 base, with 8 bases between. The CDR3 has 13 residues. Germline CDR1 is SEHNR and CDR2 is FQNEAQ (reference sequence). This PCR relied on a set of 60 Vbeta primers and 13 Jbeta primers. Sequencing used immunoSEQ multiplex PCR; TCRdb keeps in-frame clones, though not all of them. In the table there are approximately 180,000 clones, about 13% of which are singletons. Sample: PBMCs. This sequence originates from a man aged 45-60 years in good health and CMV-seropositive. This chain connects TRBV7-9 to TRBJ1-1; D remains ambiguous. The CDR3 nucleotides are TGTGCCAGCAGCCTCGGGTCGAACACTGAAGCTTTCTTT. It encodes CASSLGSNTEAFF. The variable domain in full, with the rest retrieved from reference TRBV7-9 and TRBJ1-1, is DTGVSQNPRHKITKRGQNVTFRCDPISEHNRLYWYRQTLGQGPEFLTYFQNEAQLEKSRLLSDRFSAERPKGSFSTLEIQRTEQGDSAMYLCASSLGSNTEAFFGQGTRLTVV.